This is a list of T cell receptor beta chains from one sample in a study of shared clonotypes between healthy human individuals. This table comes from immunoSEQ multiplex PCR, and its TCRdb copy is limited to in-frame clones, with some not included. The sample lists a few million clones, just over 90% occurring once. Sequences were obtained from naive CD4+ T cells sorted from blood. All receptors derive from a man between 18 and 29 years old in good health. Each CDR3 is given without its conserved first and last residue. Not all rows give a size; the values are once, few, many and, for expanded clones, a class.

ASSPLSGNTDTQY,TRBJ2-3,-,13,TRBV18
ASSLVGGGLETQY,TRBJ2-5,-,13,TRBV7-9
ASSPGPGGYT,TRBJ1-2,-,10,TRBV28
ASSLALRDTQY,TRBJ2-3,-,11,TRBV5-4
ASSLTGANTEAF,TRBJ1-1,-,12,TRBV6-6
ASSVKGGANTGELF,TRBJ2-2,-,14,TRBV7-9
ASSRENTEAF,TRBJ1-1,-,10,TRBV28
ASSTDRGLHETQY,TRBJ2-5,-,13,TRBV5-5
AWSTDIATNEKLF,TRBJ1-4,-,13,TRBV30
ASSGSGGAKNIQY,TRBJ2-4,once,13,TRBV2
ASSIQGQETQY,TRBJ2-5,once,11,TRBV2
ASSPAVSDSPLH,TRBJ1-6,-,12,TRBV5-4
ASSLESYEQY,TRBJ2-7,-,10,TRBV11-2
ASSRGGEAKNIQY,TRBJ2-4,-,13,TRBV6-5
ASSFTGTSGIADTQY,TRBJ2-3,-,15,TRBV5-1
ASSSGFAGELF,TRBJ2-2,once,11,TRBV7-3
ASSDWLGSNEQF,TRBJ2-1,once,12,TRBV6-5
ASSVGLTSTDTQY,TRBJ2-3,few,13,TRBV9
AATGNTEAF,TRBJ1-1,-,9,TRBV10-3
ASGLSGTRPYEQY,TRBJ2-7,-,13,TRBV12-5
AGEQGSTGELF,TRBJ2-2,-,11,TRBV28
ACYLGTTNLYEQY,TRBJ2-7,-,13,TRBV30
ASSYERGGLRETQY,TRBJ2-5,-,14,TRBV6-5
ASSLEIGERSTDTQY,TRBJ2-3,-,15,TRBV7-6
ASSGTSAASTDTQY,TRBJ2-3,once,14,TRBV10-2
ASSLADSGANTGELF,TRBJ2-2,-,15,TRBV7-6
ASSPYDSGYT,TRBJ1-2,-,10,TRBV19
ATSRVPDYNEQF,TRBJ2-1,-,12,TRBV15
ASIRTGPSYEQY,TRBJ2-7,once,12,TRBV6-1
ASSLTGLLAGNTIY,TRBJ1-3,-,14,TRBV4-1
ASSYSRQVGTEAF,TRBJ1-1,once,13,TRBV6-5
AISGALGLAHEQF,TRBJ2-1,-,13,TRBV10-3
ASSRDATNEKLF,TRBJ1-4,once,12,TRBV18
ASSLGPQSWLF,TRBJ1-4,-,11,TRBV7-9
ASQGSNQPQH,TRBJ1-5,-,10,TRBV19
ASSSVAGQGTDTQY,TRBJ2-3,-,14,TRBV5-6
ATTYDGSGANVLT,TRBJ2-6,-,13,TRBV5-1
SALHGEVRY,TRBJ2-4,-,9,TRBV20-1
ASSVGRSSTDTQY,TRBJ2-3,-,13,TRBV9
ASSLGQPYEQY,TRBJ2-7,-,11,TRBV7-2
ASSRRGLSYEQY,TRBJ2-7,-,12,TRBV5-1
ASSARGGPSTDTQY,TRBJ2-3,-,14,TRBV7-2
ASSLDRVAEQY,TRBJ2-7,-,11,TRBV5-5
ASSPTFARGGNEQF,TRBJ2-1,once,14,TRBV9
ASSTGYNTEAF,TRBJ1-1,-,11,TRBV19
ASSPGAVSGSYNEQF,TRBJ2-1,-,15,TRBV5-4
ASSYSRGPNQPQH,TRBJ1-5,few,13,TRBV6-5
ASSYHTLGSPLH,TRBJ1-6,-,12,TRBV6-5